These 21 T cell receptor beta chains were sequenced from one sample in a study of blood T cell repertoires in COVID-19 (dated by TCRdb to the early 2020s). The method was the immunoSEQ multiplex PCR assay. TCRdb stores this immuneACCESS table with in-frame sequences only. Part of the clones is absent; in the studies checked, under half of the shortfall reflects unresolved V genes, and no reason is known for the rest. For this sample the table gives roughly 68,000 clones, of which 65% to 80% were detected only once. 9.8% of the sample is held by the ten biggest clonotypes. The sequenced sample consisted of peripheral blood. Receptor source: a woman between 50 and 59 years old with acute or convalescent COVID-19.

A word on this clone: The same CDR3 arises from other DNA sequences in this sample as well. The CDR3 protein is CASSFGQGGGYTF. In DNA form, the CDR3 reads TGTGCCAGCAGTTTCGGACAGGGTGGTGGCTACACCTTC. This chain connects TRBV12-3 or TRBV12-4 to TRBJ1-2; 8 bases are a match to TRBD1. The trim removed 3 bases at V and 7 bases at J, leaving 4 bases unmatched. The length of the CDR3 is 13 residues.

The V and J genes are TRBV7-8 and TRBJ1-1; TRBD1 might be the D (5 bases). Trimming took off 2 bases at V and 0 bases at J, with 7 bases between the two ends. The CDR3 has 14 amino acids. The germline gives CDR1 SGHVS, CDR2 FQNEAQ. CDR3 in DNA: TGTGCCAGCAGCTTAATACAGGTGAACACTGAAGCTTTCTTT. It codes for CASSLIQVNTEAFF.

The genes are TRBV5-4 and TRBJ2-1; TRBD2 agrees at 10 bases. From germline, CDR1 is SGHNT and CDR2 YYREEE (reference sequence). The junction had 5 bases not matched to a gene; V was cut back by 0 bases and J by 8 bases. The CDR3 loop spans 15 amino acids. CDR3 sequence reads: CASSLVTSGDDEQFF. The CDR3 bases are TGTGCCAGCAGCTTGGTCACTAGCGGGGACGATGAGCAGTTCTTC.

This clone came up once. The CDR3 reads CATQIPGDTEAFF. For the CDR3, the DNA is TGTGCCACCCAAATCCCGGGGGACACTGAAGCTTTCTTT. The chain joins TRBV10-3 to TRBJ1-1, with D perhaps matching TRBD1 (5 bases). V was clipped by 10 bases and J by 3 bases, with 15 bases between them. The CDR3 is made up of 13 amino acids. The germline gives CDR1 ENHRY, CDR2 SYGVKD.

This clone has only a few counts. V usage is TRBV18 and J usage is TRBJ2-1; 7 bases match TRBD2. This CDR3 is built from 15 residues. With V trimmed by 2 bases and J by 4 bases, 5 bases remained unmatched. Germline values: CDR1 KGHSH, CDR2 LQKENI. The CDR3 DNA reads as TGTGCCAGCTCACCAGGAGCGGGAATTTACAATGAGCAGTTCTTC. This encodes CASSPGAGIYNEQFF.

CDR3 loop: CASRTHRADGYTF. The CDR3 DNA follows: TGTGCCAGCAGGACGCACAGGGCGGATGGCTACACCTTC. The rearrangement joins TRBV6-5 to TRBJ1-2; D might be TRBD1 (6 bases). The CDR3 length is 13 residues. With 6 bases removed from V and 6 bases from J, the gap between germline ends came to 14 bases. CDR1 and CDR2 (germline): MNHEY, SVGAGI.

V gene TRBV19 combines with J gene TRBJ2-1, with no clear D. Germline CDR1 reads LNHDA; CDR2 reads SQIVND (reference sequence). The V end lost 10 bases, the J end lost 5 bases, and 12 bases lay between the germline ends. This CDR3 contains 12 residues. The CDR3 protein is CATATPNNEQFF. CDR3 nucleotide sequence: TGTGCCACCGCCACTCCTAACAATGAGCAGTTCTTC.

The CDR3 DNA follows: TGCGCCAGCAGCCAAGGGACTAGCGGAGTAAGCTCCTACAATGAGCAGTTCTTC. Amino acid sequence: CASSQGTSGVSSYNEQFF. V usage is TRBV5-1 and J usage is TRBJ2-1, with 11 bases fitting TRBD2. CDR3 length equals 18 residues. Trimming cost V 4 bases and J 0 bases; bases outside gene matches: 9. CDR1 SGHRS and CDR2 YFSETQ come from the germline V gene.

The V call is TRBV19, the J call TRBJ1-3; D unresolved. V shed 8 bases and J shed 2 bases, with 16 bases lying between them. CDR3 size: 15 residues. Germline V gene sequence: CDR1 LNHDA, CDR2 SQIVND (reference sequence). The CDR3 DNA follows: TGTGCCAGTCTGAGTCAAAGTAATGCTGGAAACACCATATATTTT. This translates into CASLSQSNAGNTIYF.

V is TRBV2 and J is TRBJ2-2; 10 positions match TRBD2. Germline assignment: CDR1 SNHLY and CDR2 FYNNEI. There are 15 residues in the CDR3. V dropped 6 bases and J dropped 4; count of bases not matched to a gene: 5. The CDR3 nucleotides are TGTGCCAGCAGGTCCAGCGGGAGGGCCACCGGGGAGCTGTTTTTT. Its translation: CASRSSGRATGELFF.

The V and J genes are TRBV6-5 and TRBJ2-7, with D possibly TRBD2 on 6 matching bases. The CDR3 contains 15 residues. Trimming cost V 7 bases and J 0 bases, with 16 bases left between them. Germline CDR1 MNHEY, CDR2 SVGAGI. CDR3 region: CASIAGTANSYEQYF. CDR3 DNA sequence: TGTGCCAGCATCGCCGGGACTGCGAACTCCTACGAGCAGTACTTC.

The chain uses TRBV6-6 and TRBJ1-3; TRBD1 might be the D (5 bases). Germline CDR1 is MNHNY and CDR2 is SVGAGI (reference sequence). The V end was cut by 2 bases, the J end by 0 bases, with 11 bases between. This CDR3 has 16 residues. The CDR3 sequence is CASSYVQGLSGNTIYF. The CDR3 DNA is TGTGCCAGCAGTTACGTCCAGGGACTCTCTGGAAACACCATATATTTT.

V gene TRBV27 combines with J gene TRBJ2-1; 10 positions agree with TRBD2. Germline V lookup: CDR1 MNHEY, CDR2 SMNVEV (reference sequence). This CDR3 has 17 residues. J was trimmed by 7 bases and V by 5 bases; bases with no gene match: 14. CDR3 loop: CASSVYTGTSVKNEQFF. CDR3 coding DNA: TGTGCCAGCAGTGTATATACAGGGACTAGCGTTAAGAATGAGCAGTTCTTC.

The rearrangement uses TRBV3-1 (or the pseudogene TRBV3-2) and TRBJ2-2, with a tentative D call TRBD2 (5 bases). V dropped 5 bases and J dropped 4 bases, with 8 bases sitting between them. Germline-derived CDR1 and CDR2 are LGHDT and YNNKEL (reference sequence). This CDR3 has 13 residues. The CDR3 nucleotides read TGTGCCAGCAGCTTCCGGGGCACCGGGGAGCTGTTTTTT. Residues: CASSFRGTGELFF.

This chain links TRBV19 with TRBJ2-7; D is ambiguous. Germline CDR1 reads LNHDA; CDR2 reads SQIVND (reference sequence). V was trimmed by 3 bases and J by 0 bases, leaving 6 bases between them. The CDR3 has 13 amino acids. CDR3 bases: TGTGCCAGTAGTATCGGGTCCTCCTACGAGCAGTACTTC. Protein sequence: CASSIGSSYEQYF.

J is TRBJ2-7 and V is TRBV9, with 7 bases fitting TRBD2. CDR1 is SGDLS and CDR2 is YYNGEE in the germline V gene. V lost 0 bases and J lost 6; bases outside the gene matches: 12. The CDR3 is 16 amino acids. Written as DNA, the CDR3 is TGTGCCAGCAGCGTAGCCACTGGGGAGGGGTCTGGCGAGCAGTACTTC. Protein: CASSVATGEGSGEQYF.

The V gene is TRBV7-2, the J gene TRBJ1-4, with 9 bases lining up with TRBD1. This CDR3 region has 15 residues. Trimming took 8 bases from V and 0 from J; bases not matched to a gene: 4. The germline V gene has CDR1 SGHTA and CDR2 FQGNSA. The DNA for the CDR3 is TGTGCCAGCGGGGACAGGGTAGCAACTAATGAAAAACTGTTTTTT. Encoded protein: CASGDRVATNEKLFF.

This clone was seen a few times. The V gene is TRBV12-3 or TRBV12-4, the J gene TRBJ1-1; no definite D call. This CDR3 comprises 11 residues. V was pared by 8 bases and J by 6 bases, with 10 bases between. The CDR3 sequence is CASDIGAEAFF. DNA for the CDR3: TGTGCCAGCGACATTGGCGCTGAAGCTTTCTTT.

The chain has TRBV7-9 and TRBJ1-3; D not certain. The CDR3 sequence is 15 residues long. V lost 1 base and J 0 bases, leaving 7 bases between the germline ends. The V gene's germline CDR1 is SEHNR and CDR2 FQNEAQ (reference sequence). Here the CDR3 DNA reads TGTGCCAGCAGCTTAGTCGACAACTCTGGAAACACCATATATTTT. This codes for CASSLVDNSGNTIYF.

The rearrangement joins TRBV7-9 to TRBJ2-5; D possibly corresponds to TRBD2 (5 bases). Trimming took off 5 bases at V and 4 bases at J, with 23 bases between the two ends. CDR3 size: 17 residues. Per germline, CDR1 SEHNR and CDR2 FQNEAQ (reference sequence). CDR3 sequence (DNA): TGTGCCAGCAGCCTAGGAGGTACGGTGAATTTAGGAGAGACCCAGTACTTC. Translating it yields CASSLGGTVNLGETQYF. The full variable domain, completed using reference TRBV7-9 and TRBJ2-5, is DTGVSQNPRHKITKRGQNVTFRCDPISEHNRLYWYRQTLGQGPEFLTYFQNEAQLEKSRLLSDRFSAERPKGSFSTLEIQRTEQGDSAMYLCASSLGGTVNLGETQYFGPGTRLLVL.

CDR3 region: CASSQPWASGGGEQYF. For the CDR3, the DNA is TGTGCCAGCAGCCAGCCGTGGGCTAGCGGGGGTGGCGAGCAGTACTTC. The chain carries TRBV4-2 and TRBJ2-7; TRBD2 matches 10 bases. V was pared by 3 bases and J by 6 bases, with 11 bases of the junction left unmatched. This CDR3 region has 16 residues. The germline CDR1 and CDR2 sequences are LGHNA and YNFKEQ.